A single sample is the source of the 25 T cell receptor beta chains below, sequenced in a study of vaccination and CD4 T cells after COVID-19. Cultured CD4+ T-cell DNA underwent Oncomine TCR Beta short-read sequencing. Each CDR3 protein gets one entry after TCRdb re-called the PCR reads with MiXCR. The sample carries 19,000 or so distinct CDR3 sequences, 40% to 55% recorded once. These TCRs' antigens remain unknown. The treatment here: approximately 9-day PBMC culture with coronavirus spike peptide pools or control peptides (ViraFEST assay). Here the sequenced sample was CD4+ T cells from blood, cultured in vitro, taken after SARS-CoV-2 vaccination. Receptors originate from a human donor who had recovered from COVID-19.

This clonotype is large (0.1 to 1%) within its sample. V usage is TRBV20-1 and J usage is TRBJ2-5; D not certain. The CDR3 runs to 12 residues. V was trimmed by 2 bases and J by 4 bases, leaving 8 bases between them. In germline, CDR1 is DFQATT, CDR2 SNEGSKA (reference sequence). CDR3 in amino acids: CSARPRAETQYF. CDR3 DNA: TGCAGTGCTAGACCCCGCGCAGAGACCCAGTACTTC.

The J gene is TRBJ1-5, the V gene TRBV5-1, with 7 bases identical to TRBD1. The germline gives CDR1 SGHRS, CDR2 YFSETQ. V lost 4 bases and J lost 0; bases outside the gene matches: 4. The CDR3 totals 15 residues. This CDR3 reads CASSVTGDSNQPQHF. The CDR3 nucleotides read TGCGCCAGCAGCGTCACAGGGGATAGCAATCAGCCCCAGCATTTT.

CDR3 protein: CASSKGDRVYEQYF. CDR3 DNA sequence: TGTGCCAGCAGTAAGGGGGACAGGGTTTACGAGCAGTACTTC. The chain uses TRBV6-1 and TRBJ2-7; 9 bases match TRBD1. The CDR3 extends over 14 amino acids. From germline, CDR1 is MNHNS and CDR2 SASEGT. V dropped 5 bases and J dropped 4; count of bases not matched to a gene: 6.

The chain recombines TRBV7-9 with TRBJ2-1, with 12 bases identical to TRBD2. V gave up 5 bases and J gave up 9 bases; unmatched junction bases: 8. The germline gives CDR1 SEHNR, CDR2 FQNEAQ (reference sequence). The CDR3 is made up of 15 amino acids. CDR3 sequence (DNA): TGTGCCAGCAGCGCGCAGACTAGCGGGAGTGGTGAGCAGTTCTTC. Encoded protein: CASSAQTSGSGEQFF.

In its sample, this clonotype was seen a few times. This chain uses TRBV4-3 with TRBJ1-1, with a tentative D call TRBD1 (5 bases). This CDR3 region has 16 residues. CDR1 LGHNA and CDR2 YSLEER come from the germline V gene. The V end lost 5 bases, the J end lost 4 bases, and 20 bases lay between the germline ends. The CDR3 DNA is TGCGCCAGCAGCTCACATCCGGGGGATGCGGCCACTGAAGCTTTCTTT. It encodes CASSSHPGDAATEAFF.

This clonotype was recorded a few times. The chain joins TRBV7-2 to TRBJ2-5; the D call may be TRBD1 or TRBD2 (5 bases each). The CDR3 runs 14 residues. Trimming took 5 bases from V and 1 from J, leaving 11 bases between them. CDR1 and CDR2 (germline): SGHTA, FQGNSA. The CDR3: CASSPSGGQETQYF. The CDR3 DNA follows: TGTGCCAGCAGCCCGTCTGGGGGCCAAGAGACCCAGTACTTC.

This clonotype was found a few times. The chain uses TRBV6-1 and TRBJ1-5; D remains unclear. V lost 4 bases and J 9 bases, leaving 13 bases between the germline ends. CDR1 and CDR2 from the germline V gene are MNHNS and SASEGT. There are 13 residues in the CDR3. CDR3 residues: CASSATISRPQHF. The CDR3 bases are TGTGCCAGCAGTGCTACCATCTCAAGGCCCCAGCATTTT.

The J gene is TRBJ2-7, the V gene TRBV27; D is possibly TRBD2 (5 bases). The CDR3 is 13 amino acids. CDR1 is MNHEY and CDR2 is SMNVEV in the germline V gene (reference sequence). Deletions cut 0 bases from V and 2 bases from J, with 5 bases between. The CDR3 DNA sequence: TGTGCCAGCAGTTTATCCGGGGCCTACGAGCAGTACTTC. Translating it yields CASSLSGAYEQYF.

The gene calls are TRBV6-5 and TRBJ2-7, with D possibly being TRBD2 (5 bases). The V and J ends lost 3 bases and 7 bases respectively, with 16 bases between them. This CDR3 spans 14 amino acids. CDR1 MNHEY and CDR2 SVGAGI come from the germline V gene. The CDR3 here is CASSYSASGWEQYF. DNA for the CDR3: TGTGCCAGCAGTTATTCCGCTTCGGGATGGGAGCAGTACTTC.

V gene TRBV5-4 combines with J gene TRBJ1-2; 9 nucleotides agree with TRBD1. The germline CDR1 and CDR2 sequences are SGHNT and YYREEE (reference sequence). The CDR3 length is 15 residues. V shed 4 bases and J 8 bases; nucleotides not matched to a gene: 12. For the CDR3, the DNA is TGTGCCAGCAGCGAATACACGGGACAGGGCAGGGGCTACACCTTC. Its translation: CASSEYTGQGRGYTF.

This sequence joins TRBV6-1 and TRBJ1-4; maybe TRBD1 (6 bases). The germline CDR1 and CDR2 sequences are MNHNS and SASEGT. The CDR3 extends over 15 amino acids. V lost 4 bases and J lost 7, with 16 bases in between. The CDR3 coding sequence is TGTGCCAGCAGTGCCTCACGGGGGCCCTTTGAAAAACTGTTTTTT. Protein product: CASSASRGPFEKLFF.

The rearrangement joins TRBV20-1 to TRBJ2-7, with 14 bases fitting TRBD2. Germline-derived CDR1 and CDR2 are DFQATT and SNEGSKA (reference sequence). V dropped 5 bases and J dropped 4; count of bases not matched to a gene: 13. This CDR3 comprises 17 residues. CDR3 in amino acids: CSAFRPGLAGEKYEQYF. DNA of the CDR3: TGCAGTGCTTTCCGACCGGGACTAGCGGGAGAAAAGTACGAGCAGTACTTC.

This clonotype was observed a few times. The chain carries TRBV2 and TRBJ1-6; 10 positions match TRBD1. Germline CDR1 is SNHLY and CDR2 is FYNNEI. V dropped 6 bases and J dropped 0; count of bases not matched to a gene: 5. The CDR3 runs 17 residues. This CDR3 reads CASSRDRGGSYNSPLHF. CDR3 nucleotides: TGTGCCAGCAGCAGGGACAGGGGAGGCTCCTATAATTCACCCCTCCACTTT.

This clonotype was recorded a few times. The V gene is TRBV7-8, the J gene TRBJ2-5; 12 bases line up with TRBD1. V was pared by 0 bases and J by 7 bases, with 9 bases of the junction left unmatched. Germline CDR1 SGHVS, CDR2 FQNEAQ. This CDR3 region has 17 residues. CDR3 sequence reads: CASSLASGTGGIGTQYF. The DNA of the CDR3 is TGTGCCAGCAGCTTAGCGTCCGGGACAGGGGGCATCGGGACCCAGTACTTC.

This chain uses TRBV7-3 with TRBJ1-2; TRBD1 aligns across 10 bases. CDR1 and CDR2 (germline): SGHTA, FQGTGA. The CDR3 spans 14 residues. The ends lost 4 bases at V and 6 bases at J; junction bases unmatched: 5. In nucleotides, the CDR3 is TGTGCCAGCAGCTCGACAGGGGGCATCGATGGCTACACCTTC. This codes for CASSSTGGIDGYTF. Looking up the rest from reference TRBV7-3 and TRBJ1-2 gives the full variable domain: GAGVSQTPSNKVTEKGKYVELRCDPISGHTALYWYRQSLGQGPEFLIYFQGTGAADDSGLPNDRFFAVRPEGSVSTLKIQRTERGDSAVYLCASSSTGGIDGYTFGSGTRLTVV.

A few counts support this clonotype. V and J are TRBV19 and TRBJ2-7, with D perhaps TRBD1 (6 bases). V was trimmed by 5 bases and J by 6 bases, leaving 14 bases between them. CDR3 length: 13 amino acids. CDR1 is LNHDA, CDR2 SQIVND, per germline (reference sequence). As DNA, the CDR3 is TGTGCCAGTAGTCAACAGGGAAAGAGCGAGCAGTACTTC. The encoded protein is CASSQQGKSEQYF.

The rearrangement links TRBV6-1 to TRBJ2-2; tentative D call: TRBD1 (6 bases). The V end lost 6 bases, the J end lost 0 bases, and 14 bases lay between the germline ends. The CDR3 runs to 16 residues. The germline gives CDR1 MNHNS, CDR2 SASEGT. The CDR3 here is CASSPTRQANTGELFF. The DNA for the CDR3 is TGTGCCAGCAGCCCAACCCGACAGGCGAACACCGGGGAGCTGTTTTTT.

This sequence joins TRBV24-1 and TRBJ1-2; TRBD1 is a possible D gene (6 bases). This CDR3 region has 11 residues. Germline V gene data show CDR1 as KGHDR and CDR2 as SFDVKD. Deletions cut 9 bases from V and 6 bases from J, with 10 bases between. CDR3: CATRGGHGYTF. DNA for the CDR3: TGTGCCACCCGGGGGGGGCATGGCTACACCTTC.

In this sample, this clonotype turned up a few times. This chain connects TRBV6-2 or TRBV6-3 to TRBJ2-2; D remains unclear. The germline CDR1 and CDR2 sequences are MNHEY and SVGEGT. Trimming removed 6 bases at V and 6 bases at J, with 8 bases between. The CDR3 consists of 12 residues. In nucleotides, the CDR3 is TGTGCCAGCAGACCACTCCCCGGGGAGCTGTTTTTT. Its translation is CASRPLPGELFF.

V is TRBV6-5 and J is TRBJ2-5; 7 bases line up with TRBD2. Unmatched junction bases numbered 6, after V lost 2 bases and J lost 3 bases. The V gene's germline CDR1 is MNHEY and CDR2 SVGAGI. The CDR3 loop spans 15 amino acids. Written as DNA, the CDR3 is TGTGCCAGCAGTTACCGCGGGAGTTCAAAAGAGACCCAGTACTTC. This gives the protein CASSYRGSSKETQYF.

This clonotype was seen a handful of times. The chain has TRBV20-1 and TRBJ2-7; D uncertain. The CDR3 runs 13 residues. Germline V gene sequence: CDR1 DFQATT, CDR2 SNEGSKA (reference sequence). With 5 bases removed from V and 6 bases from J, the gap between germline ends came to 17 bases. The CDR3 DNA sequence: TGCAGTGCTTCCTCCAACGTTAGGGTCGAGCAGTACTTC. Translating gives CSASSNVRVEQYF.

The chain uses TRBV20-1 and TRBJ1-2, with 7 positions matching TRBD1. This CDR3 spans 14 amino acids. V trimming: 5 bases; J trimming: 4 bases; junction bases outside the gene matches: 10. CDR1 DFQATT and CDR2 SNEGSKA come from the germline V gene (reference sequence). CDR3 loop: CSAVRPGQIYGYTF. CDR3 nucleotides: TGCAGTGCTGTTAGACCGGGACAGATCTATGGCTACACCTTC.

This rearrangement joins TRBV20-1 to TRBJ2-7; 11 nucleotides line up with TRBD2. The germline gives CDR1 DFQATT, CDR2 SNEGSKA (reference sequence). The CDR3 has 16 residues. With 1 base clipped from V and 5 bases from J, the junction kept 10 bases outside the gene matches. CDR3 DNA sequence: TGCAGTGCTAGAGGCGTAGCGGGAGGGTCCAGCCACGAGCAGTACTTC. It codes for CSARGVAGGSSHEQYF.

V usage is TRBV6-2 or TRBV6-3 and J usage is TRBJ1-5; TRBD1 matches at 9 bases. Germline CDR1 reads MNHEY; CDR2 reads SVGEGT. Trimming took 6 bases from V and 5 from J; bases not matched to a gene: 8. The CDR3 spans 15 residues. CDR3 sequence reads: CASRQGGQGHQPQHF. CDR3 nucleotide sequence: TGTGCCAGCAGACAGGGGGGACAGGGTCATCAGCCCCAGCATTTT.

This clonotype was found a few times. This sequence joins TRBV7-2 and TRBJ2-5, with 12 bases that match TRBD2. Per the germline V gene, CDR1 is SGHTA and CDR2 is FQGNSA. The CDR3 loop spans 15 amino acids. Trimming removed 3 bases from V and 6 bases from J; junction bases left unmatched: 5. CDR3 sequence reads: CASSFATSGGQTQYF. The CDR3 DNA reads TGTGCCAGCAGCTTCGCGACTAGCGGGGGCCAGACCCAGTACTTC.